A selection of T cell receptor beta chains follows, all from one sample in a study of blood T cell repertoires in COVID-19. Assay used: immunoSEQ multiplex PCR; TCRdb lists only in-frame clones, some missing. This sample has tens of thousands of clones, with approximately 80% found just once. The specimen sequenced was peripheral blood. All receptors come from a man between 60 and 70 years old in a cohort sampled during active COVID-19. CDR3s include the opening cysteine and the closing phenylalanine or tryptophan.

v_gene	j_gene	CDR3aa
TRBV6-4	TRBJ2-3	CASSDSGGGSTDTQYF
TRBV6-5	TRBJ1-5	CASRTRANQPQHF
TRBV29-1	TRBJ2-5	CSVETRQRETQYF
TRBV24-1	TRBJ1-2	CATSKDRTGVDGYTF
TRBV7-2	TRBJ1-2	CASSYPFRAGNGYTF
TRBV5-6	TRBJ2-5	CASSVRQGSGETQYF
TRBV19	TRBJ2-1	CASTPSGTGGHNEQFF
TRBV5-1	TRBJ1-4	CASSQGAPNEKLFF
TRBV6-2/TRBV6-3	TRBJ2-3	CASSYYSGGGLDTQYF
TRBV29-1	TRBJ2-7	CSVELGSPYEQYF
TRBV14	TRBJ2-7	CASSHRDRVKSEQYF
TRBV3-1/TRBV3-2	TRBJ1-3	CASSPAADTIYF
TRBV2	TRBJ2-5	CASSGGTGFAQYF
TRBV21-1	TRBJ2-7	CASSRQGNLAYEQYF
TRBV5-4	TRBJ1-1	CASSPSTGRTEAFF
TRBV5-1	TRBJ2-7	CASSLEGDRSIVEADEQYF
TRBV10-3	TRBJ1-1	CATSGGPQVNTEAFF
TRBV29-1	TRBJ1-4	CSVGITGLTNEKLFF
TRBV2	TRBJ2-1	CASSGGLAGAEQFF
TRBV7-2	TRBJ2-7	CASSETGYEQYF
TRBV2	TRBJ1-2	CASKSSGGAYGYTF
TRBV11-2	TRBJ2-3	CASSLYIGRGGGDTQYF
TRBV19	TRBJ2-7	CASTSGGGIYEQYF
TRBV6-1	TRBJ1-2	CASSEPGGHLKNGYTF
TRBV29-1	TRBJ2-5	CSAATSGRYQETQYF
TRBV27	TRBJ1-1	CASSLRGGNTEAFF
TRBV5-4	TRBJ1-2	CASSLGQGRYGYTF
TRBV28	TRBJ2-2	CASRASGTNVRELFF
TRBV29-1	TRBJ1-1	CSVDQGLPEAFF
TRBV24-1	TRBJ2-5	CATSDLPGLKETQYF
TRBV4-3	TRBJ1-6	CASSQVMGRLSSPLHF
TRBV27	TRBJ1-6	CASSLSRSYNSPLHF
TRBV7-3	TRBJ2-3	CASSLKLGEWPTQGGTDTQYF
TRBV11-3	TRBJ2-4	CASSVSGRENIQYF
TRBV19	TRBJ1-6	CASSISDRWSSPLHF
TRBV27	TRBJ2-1	CASSTIGNEQFF
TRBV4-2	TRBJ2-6	CASSQGSTSGTFPGANVLTF
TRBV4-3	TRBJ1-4	CASSSTGGQGEKLFF
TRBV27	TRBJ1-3	CASSQTWSSGNTIYF
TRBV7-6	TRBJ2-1	CASSPGLAGGPDEQFF
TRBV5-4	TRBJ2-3	CASSPNTDTQYF
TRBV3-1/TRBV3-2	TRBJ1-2	CASSQGQLAGYTF